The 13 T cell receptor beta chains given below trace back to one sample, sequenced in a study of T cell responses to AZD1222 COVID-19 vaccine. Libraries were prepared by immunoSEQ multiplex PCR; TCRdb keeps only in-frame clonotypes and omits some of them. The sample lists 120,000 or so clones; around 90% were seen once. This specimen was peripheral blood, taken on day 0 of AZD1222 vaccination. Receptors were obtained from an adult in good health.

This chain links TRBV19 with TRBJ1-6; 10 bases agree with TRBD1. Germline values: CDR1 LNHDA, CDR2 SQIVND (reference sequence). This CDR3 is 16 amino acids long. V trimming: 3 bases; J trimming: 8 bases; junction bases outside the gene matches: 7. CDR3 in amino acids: CASSIRGQGTYSPLHF. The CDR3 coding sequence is TGTGCCAGTAGTATTAGGGGACAGGGGACGTATTCACCCCTCCACTTT.

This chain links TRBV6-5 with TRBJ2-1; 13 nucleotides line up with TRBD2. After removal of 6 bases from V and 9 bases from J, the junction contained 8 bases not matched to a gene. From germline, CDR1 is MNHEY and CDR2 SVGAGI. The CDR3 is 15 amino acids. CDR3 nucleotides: TGTGCCAGCAGACGACTAGCGGGAGGCTTCAGTGAGCAGTTCTTC. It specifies CASRRLAGGFSEQFF.

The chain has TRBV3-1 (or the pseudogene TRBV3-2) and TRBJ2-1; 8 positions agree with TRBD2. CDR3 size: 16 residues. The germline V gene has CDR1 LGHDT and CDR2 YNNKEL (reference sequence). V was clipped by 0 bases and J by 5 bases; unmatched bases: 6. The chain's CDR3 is CASSQDYAGGDNEQFF. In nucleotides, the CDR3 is TGTGCCAGCAGCCAAGATTATGCGGGGGGAGACAATGAGCAGTTCTTC.

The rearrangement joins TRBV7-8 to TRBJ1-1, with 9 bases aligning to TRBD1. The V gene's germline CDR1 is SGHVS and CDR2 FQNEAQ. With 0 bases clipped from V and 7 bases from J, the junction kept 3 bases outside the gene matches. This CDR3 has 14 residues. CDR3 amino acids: CASSLAGQGNEAFF. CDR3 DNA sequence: TGTGCCAGCAGCTTAGCGGGACAGGGAAATGAAGCTTTCTTT.

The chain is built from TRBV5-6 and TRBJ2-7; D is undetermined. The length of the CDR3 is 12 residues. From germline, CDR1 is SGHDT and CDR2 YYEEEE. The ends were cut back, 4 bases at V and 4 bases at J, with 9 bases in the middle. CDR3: CASSQQLYEQYF. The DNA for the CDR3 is TGTGCCAGCAGCCAACAGTTGTACGAGCAGTACTTC.

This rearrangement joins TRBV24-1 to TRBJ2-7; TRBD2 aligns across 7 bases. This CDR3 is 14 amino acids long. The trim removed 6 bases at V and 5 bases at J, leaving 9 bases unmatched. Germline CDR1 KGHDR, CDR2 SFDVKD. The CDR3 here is CATSSREIPHEQYF. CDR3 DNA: TGTGCCACCAGTTCGCGGGAGATTCCCCACGAGCAGTACTTC.

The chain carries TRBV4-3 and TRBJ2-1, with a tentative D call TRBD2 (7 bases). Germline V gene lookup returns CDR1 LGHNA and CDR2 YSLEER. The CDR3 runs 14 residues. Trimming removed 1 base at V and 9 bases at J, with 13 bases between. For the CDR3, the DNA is TGCGCCAGCAGCCAAGTACGGGGGGCCGGTGAGCAGTTCTTC. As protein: CASSQVRGAGEQFF.

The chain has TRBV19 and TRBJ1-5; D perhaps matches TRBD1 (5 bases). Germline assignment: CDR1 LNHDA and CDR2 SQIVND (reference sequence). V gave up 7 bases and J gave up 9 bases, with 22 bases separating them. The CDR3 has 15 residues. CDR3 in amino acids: CASTSRQGVQGPQHF. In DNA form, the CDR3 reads TGTGCCAGTACCTCCCGGCAAGGGGTGCAGGGGCCCCAGCATTTT.

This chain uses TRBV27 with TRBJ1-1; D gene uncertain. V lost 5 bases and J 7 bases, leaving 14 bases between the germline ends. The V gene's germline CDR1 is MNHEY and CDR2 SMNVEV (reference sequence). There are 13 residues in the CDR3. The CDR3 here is CASSRDSWGEAFF. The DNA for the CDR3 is TGTGCCAGCAGTCGTGACTCATGGGGTGAAGCTTTCTTT.

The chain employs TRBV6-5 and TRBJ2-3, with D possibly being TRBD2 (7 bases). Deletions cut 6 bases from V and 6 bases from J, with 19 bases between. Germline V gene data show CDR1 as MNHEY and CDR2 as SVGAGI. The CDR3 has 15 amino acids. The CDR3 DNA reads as TGTGCCAGCAGCCTCGTAGGGGGGGCGCCCGATACGCAGTATTTT. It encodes CASSLVGGAPDTQYF.

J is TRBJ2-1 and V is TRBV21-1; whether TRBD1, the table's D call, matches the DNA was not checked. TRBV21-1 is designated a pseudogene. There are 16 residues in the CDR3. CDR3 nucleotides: TGTGCCAGCAGCAAAAAGGACAGGGGGGGCTACAATGAACAGTTCTTC. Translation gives CASSKKDRGGYNEQFF.

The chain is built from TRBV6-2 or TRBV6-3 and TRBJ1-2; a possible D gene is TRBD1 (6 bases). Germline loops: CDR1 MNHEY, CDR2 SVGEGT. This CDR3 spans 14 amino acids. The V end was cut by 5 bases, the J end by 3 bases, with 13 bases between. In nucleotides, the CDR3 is TGTGCCAGCAGTCGGACAGTCGCACACTATGGCTACACCTTC. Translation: CASSRTVAHYGYTF.

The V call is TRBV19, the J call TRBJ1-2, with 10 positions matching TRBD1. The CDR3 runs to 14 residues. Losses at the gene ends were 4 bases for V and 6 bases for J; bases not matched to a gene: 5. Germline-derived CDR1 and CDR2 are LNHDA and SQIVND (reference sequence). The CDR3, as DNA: TGTGCCAGTAGTACCCGACAGGGGGCGGATGGCTACACCTTC. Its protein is CASSTRQGADGYTF.